The 30 T cell receptor beta chains reported below all come from one sample, sequenced in a study of response to subunit inactivated influenza vaccine. From the RT-PCR reads, TCRdb called clonotypes with MiXCR, one entry per CDR3 protein. The top ten hold approximately 2% of the sample, which has roughly 500,000 distinct CDR3 sequences, about 25% seen once. Specimen: CD4+ T cells sorted from PBMCs, collected more than 4 days after vaccination. These TCRs come from a man aged 50-60 years who received an inactivated influenza vaccine.

This rearrangement joins TRBV21-1 to TRBJ2-7; the table names TRBD1, a call not compared with the DNA. TRBV21-1 is a known pseudogene. This CDR3 has 15 amino acids. The CDR3 protein is CASSTGSAGWGEQHF. The DNA of the CDR3 is TGTGCCAGCAGCACCGGGTCGGCGGGCTGGGGCGAGCAGCACTTC.

The sample holds a few counts of this clonotype. This chain links TRBV10-3 with TRBJ1-4, with D perhaps TRBD1 (5 bases). The V end lost 10 bases, the J end lost 0 bases, and 9 bases lay between the germline ends. Germline V CDR1 and CDR2: ENHRY, SYGVKD. This CDR3 spans 13 amino acids. This chain's CDR3 is CATAGPTNEKLFF. The CDR3, as DNA: TGTGCCACCGCGGGGCCAACTAATGAAAAACTGTTTTTT.

This clonotype was observed a few times. The V call is TRBV11-2, the J call TRBJ2-3; TRBD1 agrees at 8 bases. CDR3 length: 16 residues. Germline V gives CDR1 SGHAT, CDR2 FQNNGV. The V segment lost 1 base and the J segment 6 bases; nucleotides outside the gene matches: 9. In DNA form, the CDR3 reads TGTGCCAGCAGCTTAGCCGACAGGGGATTGACGGATACGCAGTATTTT. Its protein is CASSLADRGLTDTQYF.

The V and J genes are TRBV9 and TRBJ2-3; D perhaps matches TRBD2 (6 bases). V was pared by 0 bases and J by 0 bases, with 11 bases between. The germline V gene encodes CDR1 SGDLS and CDR2 YYNGEE. The CDR3 is 16 amino acids. The CDR3 bases are TGTGCCAGCAGCGTAGACGGTAGCGGAAGCACAGATACGCAGTATTTT. Residues: CASSVDGSGSTDTQYF. Full variable domain (missing parts from reference TRBV9 and TRBJ2-3): DSGVTQTPKHLITATGQRVTLRCSPRSGDLSVYWYQQSLDQGLQFLIQYYNGEERAKGNILERFSAQQFPDLHSELNLSSLELGDSALYFCASSVDGSGSTDTQYFGPGTRLTVL.

The V and J genes are TRBV5-1 and TRBJ2-5; 9 bases are shared with TRBD1. V gave up 3 bases and J gave up 2 bases; unmatched junction bases: 5. Germline V CDR1 and CDR2: SGHRS, YFSETQ. This CDR3 region has 15 residues. The CDR3 spells CASSSQTGGQETQYF. CDR3 sequence (DNA): TGCGCCAGCAGCTCGCAGACAGGGGGGCAAGAGACCCAGTACTTC.

This clonotype was seen a few times. The chain couples TRBV12-3 or TRBV12-4 to TRBJ2-7; D unclear. Trimming took off 3 bases at V and 5 bases at J, with 8 bases between the two ends. CDR3 size: 12 residues. The CDR3 reads CASSFIGDEQYF. CDR3 coding DNA: TGTGCCAGCAGTTTTATTGGGGACGAGCAGTACTTC.

The chain uses TRBV11-2 and TRBJ2-3; TRBD1 is a possible D gene (5 bases). The CDR3 is 16 residues long. Trimming took off 1 base at V and 2 bases at J, with 13 bases between the two ends. Germline V lookup: CDR1 SGHAT, CDR2 FQNNGV. The CDR3: CASSLVWGSNTDTQYF. CDR3 bases: TGTGCCAGCAGCTTAGTGTGGGGCAGCAACACAGATACGCAGTATTTT.

This clonotype was seen a few times. DNA of the CDR3: TGCAGTGCTAGCCTTACTTTGACATCAAGCAATCAGCCCCAGCATTTT. It specifies CSASLTLTSSNQPQHF. The rearrangement links TRBV20-1 to TRBJ1-5; D gene unclear. The V end was cut by 3 bases, the J end by 1 base, with 16 bases between. The CDR3 has 16 residues. Germline CDR1 is DFQATT and CDR2 is SNEGSKA (reference sequence).

This sequence joins TRBV5-5 and TRBJ1-5; possibly TRBD1 for D (6 bases). Trimming pared 2 bases from V and 6 bases from J, leaving 15 bases between. This CDR3 is built from 15 residues. The germline V gene encodes CDR1 SGHKS and CDR2 YYEKEE (reference sequence). Here the CDR3 reads CASSFDQGRGQPQHF. The CDR3, as DNA: TGTGCCAGCAGCTTTGATCAGGGGCGAGGTCAGCCCCAGCATTTT.

V is TRBV6-1 and J is TRBJ2-2, with D perhaps matching TRBD1 (7 bases). This CDR3 contains 15 residues. V was cut by 8 bases and J by 4 bases, with 17 bases left in between. The germline gives CDR1 MNHNS, CDR2 SASEGT. The DNA for the CDR3 is TGTGCCAGCGGGCCGAGACAGGGAGGCACCGGGGAGCTGTTTTTT. It is translated as CASGPRQGGTGELFF.

This clonotype was seen more than once but under ten times. This rearrangement joins TRBV5-1 to TRBJ2-3; D gene unclear. V lost 1 base and J 2 bases, leaving 8 bases between the germline ends. This CDR3 is 14 amino acids long. Germline values: CDR1 SGHRS, CDR2 YFSETQ. This CDR3 is CASSLILSTDTQYF. In DNA, the CDR3 is TGCGCCAGCAGCTTGATCCTCTCCACAGATACGCAGTATTTT.

The V gene is TRBV12-3 or TRBV12-4, the J gene TRBJ2-7; no firm D call. Trimming removed 8 bases at V and 1 base at J, with 12 bases between. This CDR3 is built from 13 residues. The CDR3 nucleotides are TGTGCCAGCCGTCATCCCCGTTCCTACGAGCAGTACTTC. Translating gives CASRHPRSYEQYF.

In the case of this clonotype: The germline gene is not matched at one end of the junction; a read error may be the cause. DNA of the CDR3: TGCGCCAGCAGCTTGGAGGGGACTTATAATTCGCCCCTCCACTTT. Its translation: CASSLEGTYNSPLHF. This chain connects TRBV5-1 to TRBJ1-6; D might be TRBD1 (5 bases). Germline V gene data show CDR1 as SGHRS and CDR2 as YFSETQ. The CDR3 length is 15 residues.

This clonotype was picked up many times. The V call is TRBV7-8, the J call TRBJ2-5, with D unresolved. Between the trimmed V and J ends, which lost 6 bases and 0 bases, there was a span of 5 bases. There are 12 residues in the CDR3. Germline V gene lookup returns CDR1 SGHVS and CDR2 FQNEAQ. Here the CDR3 reads CASSRYQETQYF. The CDR3 coding sequence is TGTGCCAGCAGTAGATACCAAGAGACCCAGTACTTC.

In this sample, this clonotype turned up many times. The chain combines TRBV10-3 with TRBJ2-6; 7 bases map to TRBD1. This CDR3 spans 14 amino acids. CDR1 and CDR2 from the germline V gene are ENHRY and SYGVKD. V was clipped by 11 bases and J by 0 bases; unmatched bases: 4. Written as DNA, the CDR3 is TGTGCCCTTGGACAGGCCTCTGGGGCCAACGTCCTGACTTTC. Its translation: CALGQASGANVLTF.

This clonotype appeared a few times. The chain recombines TRBV7-9 with TRBJ2-6; maybe TRBD1 (6 bases). CDR1 and CDR2 (germline): SEHNR, FQNEAQ (reference sequence). Trimming left V 3 bases short and J 4 bases short, with 13 bases between. This CDR3 is 16 amino acids long. CDR3 DNA sequence: TGTGCCAGCAGCTTTTTCACAGGGCCCGGGGCCAACGTCCTGACTTTC. This encodes CASSFFTGPGANVLTF. The variable domain in full, completed from reference TRBV7-9 and TRBJ2-6, reads DTGVSQNPRHKITKRGQNVTFRCDPISEHNRLYWYRQTLGQGPEFLTYFQNEAQLEKSRLLSDRFSAERPKGSFSTLEIQRTEQGDSAMYLCASSFFTGPGANVLTFGAGSRLTVL.

V is TRBV29-1 and J is TRBJ2-1; possibly TRBD1 for D (6 bases). V shed 4 bases and J shed 2 bases, with 12 bases lying between them. Germline V gene data show CDR1 as SQVTM and CDR2 as ANQGSEA. The CDR3 spans 14 residues. The CDR3 sequence: CSVGGQRTYNEQFF. The CDR3 region has the DNA TGCAGCGTTGGAGGACAGCGGACCTACAATGAGCAGTTCTTC.

The CDR3 DNA is TGTGCCAGCACCAGAGGACAGGCGTACTCTGGGGCCAACGTCCTGACTTTC. Translating it yields CASTRGQAYSGANVLTF. The V call is TRBV6-1, the J call TRBJ2-6; 7 bases match TRBD1. The V segment lost 7 bases and the J segment 0 bases; nucleotides outside the gene matches: 9. Per the germline V gene, CDR1 is MNHNS and CDR2 is SASEGT. The CDR3 runs to 17 residues.

In this sample, this clonotype turned up a few times. The chain has TRBV12-3 or TRBV12-4 and TRBJ1-1; D is ambiguous. The CDR3 has 13 residues. Trimming removed 6 bases from V and 8 bases from J, with 16 bases in between. The CDR3 DNA is TGTGCCAGCAGCACACTTCGGAGCGCCGAAGCTTTCTTT. Translating it yields CASSTLRSAEAFF.

A few counts support this clonotype. The genes are TRBV20-1 and TRBJ2-7; weak D call: TRBD2 (6 bases). V was cut by 1 base and J by 5 bases, with 24 bases left in between. The germline gives CDR1 DFQATT, CDR2 SNEGSKA (reference sequence). The CDR3 consists of 17 residues. The CDR3 DNA follows: TGCAGTGCTAGAGGTACCCCCTTGGGCGGGATTTCCCACGAGCAGTACTTC. This codes for CSARGTPLGGISHEQYF.

This clonotype was seen more than once but under ten times. The chain has TRBV27 and TRBJ2-5; possibly TRBD1 or TRBD2 for D (5 bases each). The CDR3 contains 15 residues. Trimming took off 5 bases at V and 7 bases at J, with 20 bases between the two ends. The germline gives CDR1 MNHEY, CDR2 SMNVEV (reference sequence). This CDR3 is CASSSRGLGGGTQYF. The CDR3 nucleotides read TGTGCCAGCAGTAGCCGCGGACTCGGTGGGGGGACCCAGTACTTC.

This clonotype appeared a few times. The J gene is TRBJ2-1, the V gene TRBV6-5, with D possibly being TRBD2 (6 bases). Trimming took off 2 bases at V and 0 bases at J, with 14 bases between the two ends. The length of the CDR3 is 17 residues. The germline V gene has CDR1 MNHEY and CDR2 SVGAGI. The CDR3 protein is CASSYQGDSYSYNEQFF. The CDR3 coding sequence is TGTGCCAGCAGTTACCAAGGGGACTCCTACTCCTACAATGAGCAGTTCTTC.

This clonotype turned up a few times. The chain has TRBV11-1 and TRBJ2-3; D unclear. CDR1 and CDR2 (germline): SGHAT, FQDESV (reference sequence). V was pared by 7 bases and J by 2 bases, with 13 bases between. The CDR3 is 14 residues long. The CDR3 is CASKTAGLTDTQYF. CDR3 nucleotide sequence: TGTGCCAGCAAGACCGCCGGTCTCACAGATACGCAGTATTTT.

In its sample, this clonotype was seen a few times. This chain joins TRBV7-9 and TRBJ2-1; D remains ambiguous. V lost 5 bases and J 7 bases, leaving 18 bases between the germline ends. Germline V gives CDR1 SEHNR, CDR2 FQNEAQ (reference sequence). CDR3 length: 15 residues. The CDR3 protein is CASSISTLVSNEQFF. Written as DNA, the CDR3 is TGTGCCAGCAGCATCAGTACCCTAGTTAGTAATGAGCAGTTCTTC.

The chain combines TRBV5-1 with TRBJ2-1; D gene uncertain. The CDR3 consists of 15 residues. The V end lost 4 bases, the J end lost 0 bases, and 11 bases lay between the germline ends. The germline V gene encodes CDR1 SGHRS and CDR2 YFSETQ. The CDR3 here is CASSTISSSYNEQFF. The DNA for the CDR3 is TGCGCCAGCAGCACAATTTCAAGCTCCTACAATGAGCAGTTCTTC.

The chain has TRBV18 and TRBJ2-7; tentatively, D is TRBD1 (6 bases). The CDR3 has 15 amino acids. CDR1 and CDR2 (germline): KGHSH, LQKENI. Trimming removed 0 bases from V and 2 bases from J, with 11 bases in between. CDR3 nucleotides: TGTGCCAGCTCACCACCGGGGGCCGCTACCTACGAGCAGTACTTC. It translates to CASSPPGAATYEQYF.

This clonotype came up a few times. The chain links TRBV20-1 to TRBJ1-1; tentatively, D is TRBD1 (6 bases). Per germline, CDR1 DFQATT and CDR2 SNEGSKA (reference sequence). The CDR3 runs 14 residues. V lost 1 base and J 6 bases, leaving 15 bases between the germline ends. The CDR3 region is CSARVGGGGPEAFF. The CDR3 DNA is TGCAGTGCTAGAGTGGGCGGGGGGGGCCCTGAAGCTTTCTTT.

This chain connects TRBV28 to TRBJ2-1, with TRBD2 matching over 9 bases. CDR3 size: 14 residues. The V gene's germline CDR1 is MDHEN and CDR2 SYDVKM. The J segment lost 4 bases and the V segment lost 5 bases, leaving 3 bases of the junction unmatched. In DNA, the CDR3 is TGTGCCAGCAGTGTGACTAGCGGTTACAATGAGCAGTTCTTC. Protein sequence: CASSVTSGYNEQFF. The full variable domain, completed using reference TRBV28 and TRBJ2-1, is DVKVTQSSRYLVKRTGEKVFLECVQDMDHENMFWYRQDPGLGLRLIYFSYDVKMKEKGDIPEGYSVSREKKERFSLILESASTNQTSMYLCASSVTSGYNEQFFGPGTRLTVL.

This clonotype was recorded at least ten times. This chain connects TRBV5-1 to TRBJ2-7; D possibly corresponds to TRBD2 (5 bases). There are 14 residues in the CDR3. V was trimmed by 4 bases and J by 7 bases, leaving 18 bases between them. The germline CDR1 and CDR2 sequences are SGHRS and YFSETQ. The CDR3 sequence is CASSRMSLTGEQYF. DNA for the CDR3: TGCGCCAGCAGCCGAATGTCGCTCACGGGGGAGCAGTACTTC.

In this sample, this clonotype turned up a few times. J is TRBJ2-3 and V is TRBV10-3; 16 nucleotides agree with TRBD2. The V gene's germline CDR1 is ENHRY and CDR2 SYGVKD. Trimming took 6 bases from V and 4 from J; bases not matched to a gene: 16. The CDR3 is 20 amino acids. CDR3 protein: CAISTTRGLAGGFAPDTQYF. CDR3 bases: TGTGCCATCAGCACCACCCGGGGACTAGCGGGGGGGTTCGCCCCAGATACGCAGTATTTT.